This T cell receptor beta chain was captured in a study of control samples from healthy donors and cancer patients. Data came from immunoSEQ multiplex PCR; TCRdb stores just in-frame clones and leaves some out. The sample has fewer than 200,000 clones, 90% to 95% seen once; the top ten hold 1.1% to 1.5%. The germline V gene encodes CDR1 SGHVS and CDR2 FNYEAQ. V was clipped by 4 bases and J by 2 bases, with 12 bases between them. There are 15 residues in the CDR3. This TCR derives from a man aged 30 to 39 in good health. V and J are TRBV7-6 and TRBJ1-3; perhaps TRBD1 as D (6 bases). Sequencing was carried out using blood. CDR3 nucleotide sequence: TGTGCCAGCAGCTCAGGGGCGAACCCTGGAAACACCATATATTTT. It translates to CASSSGANPGNTIYF.